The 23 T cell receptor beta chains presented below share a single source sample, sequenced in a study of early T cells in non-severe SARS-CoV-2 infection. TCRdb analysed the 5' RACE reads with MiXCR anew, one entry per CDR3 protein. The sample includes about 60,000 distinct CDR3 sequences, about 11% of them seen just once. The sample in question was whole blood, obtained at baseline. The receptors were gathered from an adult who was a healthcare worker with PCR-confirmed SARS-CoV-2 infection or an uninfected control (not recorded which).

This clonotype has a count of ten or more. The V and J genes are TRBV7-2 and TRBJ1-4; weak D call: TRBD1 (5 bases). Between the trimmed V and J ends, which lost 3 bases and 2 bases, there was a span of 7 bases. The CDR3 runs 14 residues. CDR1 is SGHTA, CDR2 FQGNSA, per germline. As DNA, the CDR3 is TGTGCCAGCAGCTTGGGGGTCACTAATGAAAAACTGTTTTTT. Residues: CASSLGVTNEKLFF.

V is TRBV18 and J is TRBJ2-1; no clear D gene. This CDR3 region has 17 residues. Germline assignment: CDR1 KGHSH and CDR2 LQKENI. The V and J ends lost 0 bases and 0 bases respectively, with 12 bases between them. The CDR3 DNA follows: TGTGCCAGCTCACCACCTGTAGGTGAAAGCTCCTACAATGAGCAGTTCTTC. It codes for CASSPPVGESSYNEQFF.

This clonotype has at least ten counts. In DNA, the CDR3 is TGCAGTGCTAGAGCTCCGGGAGACTATGGCTACACCTTC. Translating it yields CSARAPGDYGYTF. The V call is TRBV20-1, the J call TRBJ1-2; D remains unclear. The germline V gene encodes CDR1 DFQATT and CDR2 SNEGSKA (reference sequence). V lost 1 base to trimming and J lost 3 bases, with 9 bases between them. This CDR3 has 13 amino acids.

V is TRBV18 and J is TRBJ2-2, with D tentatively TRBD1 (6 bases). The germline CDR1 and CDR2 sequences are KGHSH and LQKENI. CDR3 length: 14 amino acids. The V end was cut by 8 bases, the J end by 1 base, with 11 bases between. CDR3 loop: CASTTGLNTGELFF. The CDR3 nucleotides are TGTGCCAGCACGACAGGTCTGAACACCGGGGAGCTGTTTTTT.

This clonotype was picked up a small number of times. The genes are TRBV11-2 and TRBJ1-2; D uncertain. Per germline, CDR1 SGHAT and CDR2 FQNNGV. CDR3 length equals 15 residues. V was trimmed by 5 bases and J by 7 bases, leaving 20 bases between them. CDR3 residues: CASSPGGEIWSGYTF. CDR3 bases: TGTGCCAGCAGCCCCGGAGGAGAAATTTGGTCTGGCTACACCTTC.

The CDR3 DNA sequence: TGCGCCAGCAGCCCCGGGGCGGTAAATCAGCCCCAGCATTTT. Its translation: CASSPGAVNQPQHF. This chain connects TRBV4-1 to TRBJ1-5; D possibly corresponds to TRBD1 (5 bases). V lost 4 bases, J lost 4 bases, and 11 bases lay in between. This CDR3 is 14 amino acids long. Germline assignment: CDR1 MGHRA and CDR2 YSYEKL.

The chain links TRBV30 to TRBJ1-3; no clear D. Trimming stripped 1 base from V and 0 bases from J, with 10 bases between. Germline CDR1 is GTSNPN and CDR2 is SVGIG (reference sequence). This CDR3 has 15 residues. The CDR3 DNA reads TGTGCCTGGAGTGGAGGTCCTAGCTCTGGAAACACCATATATTTT. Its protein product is CAWSGGPSSGNTIYF.

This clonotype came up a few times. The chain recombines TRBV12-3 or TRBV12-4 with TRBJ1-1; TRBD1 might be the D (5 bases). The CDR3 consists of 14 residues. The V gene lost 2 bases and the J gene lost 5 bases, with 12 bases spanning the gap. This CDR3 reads CASSLQGGSTEAFF. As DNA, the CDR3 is TGTGCCAGCAGTTTACAGGGAGGAAGTACTGAAGCTTTCTTT.

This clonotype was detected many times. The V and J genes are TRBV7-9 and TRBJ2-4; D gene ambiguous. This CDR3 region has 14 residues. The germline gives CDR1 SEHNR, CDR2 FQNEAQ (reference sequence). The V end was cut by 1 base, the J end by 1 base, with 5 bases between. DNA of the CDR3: TGTGCCAGCAGCTTAGGGCAGGCCAAAAACATTCAGTACTTC. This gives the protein CASSLGQAKNIQYF.

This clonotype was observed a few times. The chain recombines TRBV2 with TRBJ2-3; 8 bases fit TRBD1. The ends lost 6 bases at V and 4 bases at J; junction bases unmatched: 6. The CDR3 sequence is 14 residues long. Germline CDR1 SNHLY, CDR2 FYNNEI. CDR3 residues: CASSGQGQADTQYF. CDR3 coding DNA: TGTGCCAGCAGCGGACAGGGTCAGGCAGATACGCAGTATTTT. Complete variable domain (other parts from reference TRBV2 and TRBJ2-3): EPEVTQTPSHQVTQMGQEVILRCVPISNHLYFYWYRQILGQKVEFLVSFYNNEISEKSEIFDDQFSVERPDGSNFTLKIRSTKLEDSAMYFCASSGQGQADTQYFGPGTRLTVL.

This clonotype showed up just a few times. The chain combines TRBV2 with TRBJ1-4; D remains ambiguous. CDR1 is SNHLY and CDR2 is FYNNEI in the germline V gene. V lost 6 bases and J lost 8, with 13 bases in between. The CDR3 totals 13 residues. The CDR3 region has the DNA TGTGCCAGCAGGGGGTTACCGGGCGAAAAACTGTTTTTT. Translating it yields CASRGLPGEKLFF.

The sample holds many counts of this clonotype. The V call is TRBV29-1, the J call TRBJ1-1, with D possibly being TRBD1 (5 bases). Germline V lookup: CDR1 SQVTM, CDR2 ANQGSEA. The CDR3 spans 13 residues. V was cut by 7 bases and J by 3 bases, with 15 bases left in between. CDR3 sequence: CSARQGPDTEAFF. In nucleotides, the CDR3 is TGCAGCGCGAGGCAGGGCCCGGACACTGAAGCTTTCTTT.

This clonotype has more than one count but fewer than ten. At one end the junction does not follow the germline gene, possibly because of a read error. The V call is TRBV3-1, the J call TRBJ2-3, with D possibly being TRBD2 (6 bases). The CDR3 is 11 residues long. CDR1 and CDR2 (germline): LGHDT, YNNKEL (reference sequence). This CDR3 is CASSQSGLSNF. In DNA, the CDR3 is TGTGCCAGCAGCCAATCGGGACTCTCCAATTTT.

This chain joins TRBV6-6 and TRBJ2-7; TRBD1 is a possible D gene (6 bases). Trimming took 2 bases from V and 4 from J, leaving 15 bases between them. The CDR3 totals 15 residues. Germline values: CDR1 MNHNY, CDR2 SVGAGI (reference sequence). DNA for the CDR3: TGTGCCAGCAGTTACACAGGGCTTGGAACTTACGAGCAGTACTTC. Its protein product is CASSYTGLGTYEQYF.

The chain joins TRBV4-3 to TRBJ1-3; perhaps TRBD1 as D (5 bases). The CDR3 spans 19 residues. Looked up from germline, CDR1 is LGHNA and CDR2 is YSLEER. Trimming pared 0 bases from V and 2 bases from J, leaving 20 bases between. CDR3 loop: CASSQEGGGAGGTGNTIYF. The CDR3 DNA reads TGCGCCAGCAGCCAAGAGGGTGGAGGGGCAGGAGGCACTGGAAACACCATATATTTT.

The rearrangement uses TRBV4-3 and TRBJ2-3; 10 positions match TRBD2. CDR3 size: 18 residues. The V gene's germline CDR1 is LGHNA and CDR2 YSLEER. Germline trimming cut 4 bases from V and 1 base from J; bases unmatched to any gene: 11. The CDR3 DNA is TGCGCCAGCAGCCGCGCTGTCCGGCTAGCGGGGGGCACAGATACGCAGTATTTT. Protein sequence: CASSRAVRLAGGTDTQYF.

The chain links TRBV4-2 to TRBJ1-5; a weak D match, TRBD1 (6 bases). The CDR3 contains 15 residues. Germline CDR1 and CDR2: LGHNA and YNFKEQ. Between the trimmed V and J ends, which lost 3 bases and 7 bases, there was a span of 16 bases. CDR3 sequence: CASSQVQGSRQPQHF. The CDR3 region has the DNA TGTGCCAGCAGCCAGGTACAGGGCTCAAGGCAGCCCCAGCATTTT.

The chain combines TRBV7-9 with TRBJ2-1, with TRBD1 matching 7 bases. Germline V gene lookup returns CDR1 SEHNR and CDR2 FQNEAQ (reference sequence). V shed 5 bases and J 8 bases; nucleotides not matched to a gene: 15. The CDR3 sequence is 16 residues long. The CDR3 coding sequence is TGTGCCAGCAGCGGATGGGACAGTAGTTCCCTAGATGAGCAGTTCTTC. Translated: CASSGWDSSSLDEQFF.

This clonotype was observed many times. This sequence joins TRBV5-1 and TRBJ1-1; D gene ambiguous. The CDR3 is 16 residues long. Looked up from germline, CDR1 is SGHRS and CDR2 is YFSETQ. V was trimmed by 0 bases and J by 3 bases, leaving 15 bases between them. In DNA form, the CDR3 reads TGCGCCAGCAGCTTGGCCGGCGGCAGCATTTACACTGAAGCTTTCTTT. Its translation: CASSLAGGSIYTEAFF.

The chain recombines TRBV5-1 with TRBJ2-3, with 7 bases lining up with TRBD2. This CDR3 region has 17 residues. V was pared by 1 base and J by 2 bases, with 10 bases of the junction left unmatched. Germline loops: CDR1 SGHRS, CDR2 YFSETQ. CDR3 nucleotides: TGCGCCAGCAGCTTGCACTCGCCTAGCGGTTACACAGATACGCAGTATTTT. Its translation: CASSLHSPSGYTDTQYF.

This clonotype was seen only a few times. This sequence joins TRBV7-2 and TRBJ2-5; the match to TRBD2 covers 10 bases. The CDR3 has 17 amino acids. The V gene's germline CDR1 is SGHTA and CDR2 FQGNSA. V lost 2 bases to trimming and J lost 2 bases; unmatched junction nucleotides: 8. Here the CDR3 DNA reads TGTGCCAGCAGCTTAATCTCGCTAGCGGGGGCTCAAGAGACCCAGTACTTC. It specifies CASSLISLAGAQETQYF. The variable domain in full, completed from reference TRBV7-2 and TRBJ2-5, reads GAGVSQSPSNKVTEKGKDVELRCDPISGHTALYWYRQSLGQGLEFLIYFQGNSAPDKSGLPSDRFSAERTGGSVSTLTIQRTQQEDSAVYLCASSLISLAGAQETQYFGPGTRLLVL.

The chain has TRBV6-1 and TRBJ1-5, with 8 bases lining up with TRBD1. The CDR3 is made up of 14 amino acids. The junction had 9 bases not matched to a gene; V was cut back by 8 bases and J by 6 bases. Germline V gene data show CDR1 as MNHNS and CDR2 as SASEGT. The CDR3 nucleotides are TGTGCCAGCCGCCCGGACAGGGAACGTCAGCCCCAGCATTTT. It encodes CASRPDRERQPQHF.

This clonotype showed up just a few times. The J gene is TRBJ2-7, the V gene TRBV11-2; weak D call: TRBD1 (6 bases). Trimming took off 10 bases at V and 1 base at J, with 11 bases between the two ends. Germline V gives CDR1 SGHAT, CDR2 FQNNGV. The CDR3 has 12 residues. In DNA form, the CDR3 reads TGTGCCACCCAGGGGCGTTCCTACGAGCAGTACTTC. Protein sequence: CATQGRSYEQYF.